This passage covers 10 T cell receptor beta chains from one sample sequenced in a study of post-analysis software for immune sequencing data. The authors incorporated unique molecular identifiers into the TCR beta cDNA libraries. From the PCR reads, TCRdb called clonotypes with MiXCR, one entry per CDR3 protein. The sample records around 150,000 distinct CDR3 sequences, under 40% being singletons. Sequenced material: blood, taken after autologous hematopoietic stem cell transplantation. The receptors derive from a girl aged 10-17 years with multiple sclerosis.

For the CDR3, the DNA is TGTGCCAGCAGTTTACTGGGCAGGGGTTCCCACGAGCAGTACTTC. Amino acids: CASSLLGRGSHEQYF. The chain has TRBV27 and TRBJ2-7, with a tentative D call TRBD1 (6 bases). V was trimmed by 2 bases and J by 5 bases, leaving 16 bases between them. The CDR3 sequence is 15 residues long. Per germline, CDR1 MNHEY and CDR2 SMNVEV (reference sequence).

This clonotype was seen only once. This chain joins TRBV6-2 or TRBV6-3 and TRBJ2-1; D may be TRBD1 or TRBD2 (5 bases each). The CDR3 spans 14 residues. Per germline, CDR1 MNHEY and CDR2 SVGEGT. The germline V and J ends were trimmed by 11 bases and 5 bases, with 19 bases remaining between them. The CDR3 sequence is CAASDPGLDNEQFF. In DNA form, the CDR3 reads TGTGCCGCCTCGGACCCGGGGCTTGACAATGAGCAGTTCTTC.

About this clonotype itself: An end of the junction does not agree with germline; a read error may underlie this. V is TRBV18 and J is TRBJ2-3; 7 bases are shared with TRBD2. The CDR3 consists of 16 residues. Germline assignment: CDR1 KGHSH and CDR2 LQKENI. The CDR3 coding sequence is TGTACCAGCTCACTCAACGGGGGGAAGGTCACAGATACGCAGTATTTT. Encoded protein: CTSSLNGGKVTDTQYF.

This clonotype occurred once. The chain recombines TRBV28 with TRBJ1-5; no clear D. Between the trimmed V and J ends, which lost 0 bases and 3 bases, there was a span of 9 bases. The CDR3 spans 15 residues. The germline CDR1 and CDR2 sequences are MDHEN and SYDVKM. Here the CDR3 reads CASSLWTQNNQPQHF. The DNA for the CDR3 is TGTGCCAGCAGTTTATGGACACAGAACAATCAGCCCCAGCATTTT.

The chain carries TRBV4-3 and TRBJ2-7; a weak D match, TRBD1 (5 bases). The CDR3 runs 15 residues. V was clipped by 1 base and J by 4 bases, with 14 bases between them. Germline loops: CDR1 LGHNA, CDR2 YSLEER. Here the CDR3 reads CASSQGVGADYEQYF. The DNA of the CDR3 is TGCGCCAGCAGCCAAGGGGTAGGGGCGGATTACGAGCAGTACTTC.

V is TRBV28 and J is TRBJ1-5; possibly TRBD1 for D (5 bases). CDR1 and CDR2 from the germline V gene are MDHEN and SYDVKM. The germline V and J ends were trimmed by 8 bases and 7 bases, with 24 bases remaining between them. The CDR3 is made up of 16 amino acids. The CDR3 loop reads CASRKTKDRFNQPQHF. CDR3 DNA sequence: TGTGCCAGCCGCAAAACCAAAGACAGATTCAACCAGCCCCAGCATTTT.

This rearrangement joins TRBV27 to TRBJ2-1; TRBD2 agrees at 11 bases. CDR1 is MNHEY and CDR2 is SMNVEV in the germline V gene (reference sequence). V shed 7 bases and J 5 bases; nucleotides not matched to a gene: 10. The length of the CDR3 is 16 residues. The CDR3 region has the DNA TGTGCCAGCAACACGATCGGGACTAGCGGACACAATGAGCAGTTCTTC. It translates to CASNTIGTSGHNEQFF.

This clonotype was seen only a few times. V and J are TRBV7-3 and TRBJ2-1; 15 bases map to TRBD2. Trimming at V came to 5 bases and at J to 6 bases, leaving 8 bases not matched to a gene. The CDR3 has 17 residues. CDR1 is SGHTA, CDR2 FQGTGA, per germline. CDR3 protein: CASSVLGLAGGRNEQFF. As DNA, the CDR3 is TGTGCCAGCAGCGTCCTAGGACTAGCGGGAGGGCGCAATGAGCAGTTCTTC.

The chain has TRBV7-3 and TRBJ2-3; no reliable D call. Germline CDR1 reads SGHTA; CDR2 reads FQGTGA. This CDR3 has 14 residues. V was trimmed by 5 bases and J by 2 bases, leaving 11 bases between them. CDR3 nucleotide sequence: TGTGCCAGCAGCCTCGATGGGGTCACAGATACGCAGTATTTT. It is translated as CASSLDGVTDTQYF.

The V and J genes are TRBV20-1 and TRBJ1-5, with 8 bases that match TRBD1. CDR3 length equals 15 residues. Germline V gene data show CDR1 as DFQATT and CDR2 as SNEGSKA (reference sequence). Losses at the gene ends were 6 bases for V and 6 bases for J; bases not matched to a gene: 13. For the CDR3, the DNA is TGCAGTGCCTACGTTTCAGGGGGCGCGGGTCAGCCCCAGCATTTT. This encodes CSAYVSGGAGQPQHF.